These 10 T cell receptor beta chains share one sample of origin, sequenced in a study of blood T cell repertoires in COVID-19. Using immunoSEQ multiplex PCR, the repertoire was profiled, and TCRdb retains in-frame clones only, with some absent. Found here are 75,000 to 95,000 clones, around nine tenths of them singletons; the top ten hold roughly 19%. The sample consisted of peripheral blood. These receptors came from a human donor in a cohort sampled during active COVID-19.

The sample holds a few counts of this clone. CDR3 amino acids: CATRPGTGGTNEQFF. DNA of the CDR3: TGTGCCACCAGACCCGGGACAGGGGGAACCAATGAGCAGTTCTTC. The chain is built from TRBV24-1 and TRBJ2-1; 11 nucleotides align to TRBD1. CDR3 length: 15 residues. The V and J ends lost 7 bases and 6 bases, in that order; junction bases with no gene match: 7. CDR1 KGHDR and CDR2 SFDVKD come from the germline V gene.

The V and J genes are TRBV7-8 and TRBJ2-5; possibly TRBD2 for D (6 bases). Trimming removed 7 bases from V and 1 base from J, with 16 bases in between. This CDR3 has 15 amino acids. Germline V gene sequence: CDR1 SGHVS, CDR2 FQNEAQ. The CDR3 region is CASILAPGSQETQYF. In DNA, the CDR3 is TGTGCCAGCATTCTAGCGCCCGGGAGCCAAGAGACCCAGTACTTC.

The V call is TRBV5-1, the J call TRBJ2-4; D is undetermined. This CDR3 comprises 14 residues. V dropped 0 bases and J dropped 6 bases, with 10 bases sitting between them. CDR1 SGHRS and CDR2 YFSETQ come from the germline V gene. CDR3 region: CASSLGTPGNIQYF. DNA for the CDR3: TGCGCCAGCAGCTTGGGAACCCCCGGAAACATTCAGTACTTC.

This chain joins TRBV2 and TRBJ1-1; possible D gene TRBD1, 5 bases. This CDR3 region has 14 residues. CDR1 is SNHLY, CDR2 FYNNEI, per germline. Trimming left V 2 bases short and J 7 bases short, with 14 bases between. The DNA of the CDR3 is TGTGCCAGCAGTGAAACGGGGGTAGTCGGTGAAGCTTTCTTT. Its translation is CASSETGVVGEAFF. Based on the CDR3 plus reference TRBV2 and TRBJ1-1, the full variable domain is EPEVTQTPSHQVTQMGQEVILRCVPISNHLYFYWYRQILGQKVEFLVSFYNNEISEKSEIFDDQFSVERPDGSNFTLKIRSTKLEDSAMYFCASSETGVVGEAFFGQGTRLTVV.

This rearrangement joins TRBV3-1 (or the pseudogene TRBV3-2) to TRBJ2-5; 9 positions agree with TRBD2. This CDR3 has 16 residues. Losses at the gene ends were 3 bases for V and 5 bases for J; bases not matched to a gene: 10. Germline loops: CDR1 LGHDT, CDR2 YNNKEL (reference sequence). The CDR3 spells CASSQMSRGGRETQYF. CDR3 sequence (DNA): TGTGCCAGCAGCCAGATGTCGCGGGGGGGCCGGGAGACCCAGTACTTC.

This clone was seen once. This chain links TRBV9 with TRBJ2-7, with D hard to call. The V end lost 0 bases, the J end lost 1 base, and 8 bases lay between the germline ends. The CDR3 loop spans 14 amino acids. Looked up from germline, CDR1 is SGDLS and CDR2 is YYNGEE. In DNA, the CDR3 is TGTGCCAGCAGCGTAGCCGACACGTCCTACGAGCAGTACTTC. Amino acid sequence: CASSVADTSYEQYF.

This sequence joins TRBV6-5 and TRBJ1-5, with 7 bases lining up with TRBD1. Germline V CDR1 and CDR2: MNHEY, SVGAGI. The V gene end was trimmed by 4 bases and the J gene end by 4 bases; junction bases not matched to a gene: 4. This CDR3 region has 14 residues. CDR3 protein: CASSSYRGNQPQHF. The CDR3 DNA reads TGTGCCAGCAGTTCCTACAGGGGAAATCAGCCCCAGCATTTT.

The chain has TRBV6-2 or TRBV6-3 and TRBJ1-5, with 10 bases lining up with TRBD1. The CDR3 contains 17 residues. J gave up 6 bases and V 0 bases, and 8 bases lay outside the gene matches. From germline, CDR1 is MNHEY and CDR2 SVGEGT. Here the CDR3 reads CASSYSPTGGLGQPQHF. CDR3 sequence (DNA): TGTGCCAGCAGTTACTCCCCGACAGGGGGCTTAGGTCAGCCCCAGCATTTT.

The chain links TRBV7-2 to TRBJ2-4, with 7 bases lining up with TRBD1. The CDR3 covers 15 residues. Germline lookup yields CDR1 SGHTA and CDR2 FQGNSA. J lost 1 base, V lost 5 bases, and 5 bases had no gene match. The CDR3 protein is CASSPTGSAKNIQYF. As DNA, the CDR3 is TGTGCCAGCAGCCCGACAGGGTCGGCCAAAAACATTCAGTACTTC.

The V and J genes are TRBV20-1 and TRBJ2-7; no clear D gene. Between the trimmed V and J ends, which lost 3 bases and 3 bases, there was a span of 9 bases. Germline assignment: CDR1 DFQATT and CDR2 SNEGSKA (reference sequence). The CDR3 covers 12 residues. The CDR3 loop is CSASPPGYEQYF. The CDR3 DNA reads TGCAGTGCTAGTCCCCCGGGCTACGAGCAGTACTTC.